These 5 T cell receptor beta chains were sequenced from one sample in a study of naive and memory T cell subsets. An oligonucleotide containing a UMI was ligated to the 3' end of TCR cDNA. Four PCR rounds used nested alpha and beta constant region primers plus the SP2 primer. TCRdb processed the 5' RACE reads anew with MiXCR; each CDR3 protein has one entry. Among over 45,000 distinct CDR3 sequences, under 10% were seen once, and the ten largest hold 9.8%. These receptors all stem from a female donor in good health.

This clonotype was counted at least ten times. This sequence joins TRBV28 and TRBJ2-6; D may be TRBD2 (6 bases). V gave up 9 bases and J gave up 0 bases, with 12 bases separating them. The germline V gene encodes CDR1 MDHEN and CDR2 SYDVKM. The CDR3 has 15 amino acids. The CDR3 region has the DNA TGTGCCAGTACACCCGGGGGCTCTGGGGCCAACGTCCTGACTTTC. The encoded protein is CASTPGGSGANVLTF.

This clonotype was counted only a few times. The chain joins TRBV19 to TRBJ1-5; D gene uncertain. CDR1 and CDR2 (germline): LNHDA, SQIVND (reference sequence). The CDR3 sequence is 12 residues long. V lost 3 bases and J 6 bases, leaving 6 bases between the germline ends. DNA of the CDR3: TGTGCCAGTAGTATCTGGGGTCAGCCCCAGCATTTT. Translating gives CASSIWGQPQHF.

This clonotype turned up a few times. This chain links TRBV6-2 or TRBV6-3 with TRBJ2-3; D is possibly TRBD1 (6 bases). Trimming stripped 6 bases from V and 1 base from J, with 14 bases between. This CDR3 contains 15 residues. Germline V lookup: CDR1 MNHEY, CDR2 SVGEGT. CDR3 in DNA: TGTGCCAGCAGACCCGACAGGTGGGGCACAGATACGCAGTATTTT. Its translation: CASRPDRWGTDTQYF.

This clonotype has ten or more counts. The chain links TRBV29-1 to TRBJ1-2, with 9 bases matching TRBD1. The trim removed 0 bases at V and 6 bases at J, leaving 2 bases unmatched. The CDR3 consists of 13 residues. Germline CDR1 is SQVTM and CDR2 is ANQGSEA. The CDR3 DNA reads TGCAGCGTTGAAGATTGGGACAGGGATGGCTACACCTTC. Its translation is CSVEDWDRDGYTF.

This clonotype was recorded many times. The chain employs TRBV2 and TRBJ2-7, with 8 bases aligning to TRBD1. Trimming removed 7 bases from V and 7 bases from J; junction bases left unmatched: 6. The CDR3 runs 12 residues. Germline V gene lookup returns CDR1 SNHLY and CDR2 FYNNEI. CDR3: CASMTTGEEQYF. CDR3 coding DNA: TGTGCCAGCATGACGACAGGGGAAGAGCAGTACTTC.